A selection of T cell receptor beta chains follows, all from one sample in a study of T-cell memory formation after mild COVID-19. TCRdb reprocessed the 5' RACE reads via MiXCR and lists one record per CDR3 protein. This sample has some 250,000 distinct CDR3 sequences, with about a sixth found just once. The sample consisted of PBMCs or a T cell subset sorted from them (not recorded which). The receptors here all came from a man between 18 and 35 years old who had mild COVID-19 (a few samples of this study predate the infection). Cell type and time point are not known. Both conserved end residues are part of each CDR3. Each record gives: J gene, clone size, V gene, D gene, CDR3 DNA, CDR3 protein. D genes are given only for firm matches. The size of a clone is reported for some rows only, either as once, few or many, or as a class for expanded clones.

j_gene: TRBJ2-7
abundance: many
v_gene: TRBV11-2
d_gene: .
CDR3nt: TGTGCCAGCAGCTTAACACAGGGTCATTACGAGCAGTACTTC
CDR3aa: CASSLTQGHYEQYF

j_gene: TRBJ1-3
abundance: .
v_gene: TRBV4-1
d_gene: .
CDR3nt: TGCGCCAGCAGCCAGGTAACAGGGTCCGGAAACACCATATATTTT
CDR3aa: CASSQVTGSGNTIYF

j_gene: TRBJ2-5
abundance: .
v_gene: TRBV7-7
d_gene: .
CDR3nt: TGTGCCAGCAGCCCCTCGGCCGGGCAGGAGACCCAGTACTTC
CDR3aa: CASSPSAGQETQYF

j_gene: TRBJ2-5
abundance: .
v_gene: TRBV5-6
d_gene: .
CDR3nt: TGTGCCAGCAGCGGGATGGGGGCGAGGGAGACCCAGTACTTC
CDR3aa: CASSGMGARETQYF

j_gene: TRBJ2-7
abundance: few
v_gene: TRBV5-4
d_gene: .
CDR3nt: TGTGCCAGCAGCCCTCATACCACGGGCCGAAGAGCCTACGAGCAGTACTTC
CDR3aa: CASSPHTTGRRAYEQYF

j_gene: TRBJ2-3
abundance: .
v_gene: TRBV4-1
d_gene: .
CDR3nt: TGCGCCAGCACCCCAAGTCCTAGCACAGATACGCAGTATTTT
CDR3aa: CASTPSPSTDTQYF

j_gene: TRBJ2-7
abundance: .
v_gene: TRBV19
d_gene: .
CDR3nt: TGTGCCAGTAGTATTGTTGGAGGGGACTTCACCTACGAGCAGTACTTC
CDR3aa: CASSIVGGDFTYEQYF

j_gene: TRBJ2-2
abundance: few
v_gene: TRBV7-3
d_gene: .
CDR3nt: TGTGCCAGCAGCCCGAGGTGGGGGGCCGGGGAGCTGTTTTTT
CDR3aa: CASSPRWGAGELFF

j_gene: TRBJ1-2
abundance: few
v_gene: TRBV6-5
d_gene: .
CDR3nt: TGTGCCAGCAGACGGGGCGGAACGATAGCTAACTATGGCTACACCTTC
CDR3aa: CASRRGGTIANYGYTF

j_gene: TRBJ1-4
abundance: .
v_gene: TRBV3-1
d_gene: .
CDR3nt: TGTGCCAGCAGCCAATCAGGCTCCAATGAAAAACTGTTTTTT
CDR3aa: CASSQSGSNEKLFF

j_gene: TRBJ2-5
abundance: .
v_gene: TRBV20-1
d_gene: TRBD2
CDR3nt: TGCAGTGCAGGCAGGCTAGCGGAAGAGACCCAGTACTTC
CDR3aa: CSAGRLAEETQYF

j_gene: TRBJ2-5
abundance: .
v_gene: TRBV6-6
d_gene: .
CDR3nt: TGTGCCTTAAAATCAGGGAACCAAGAGACCCAGTACTTC
CDR3aa: CALKSGNQETQYF

j_gene: TRBJ1-6
abundance: few
v_gene: TRBV27
d_gene: .
CDR3nt: TGTGCCAGCGGTTTGCGGGAGGGGGAATATAATTCACCCCTCCACTTT
CDR3aa: CASGLREGEYNSPLHF

j_gene: TRBJ1-1
abundance: few
v_gene: TRBV7-2
d_gene: TRBD1
CDR3nt: TGTGCCAGCAGCTTAGAGGTCAGGGGGCCGAACACTGAAGCTTTCTTT
CDR3aa: CASSLEVRGPNTEAFF

j_gene: TRBJ1-1
abundance: .
v_gene: TRBV12-3/TRBV12-4
d_gene: .
CDR3nt: TGTGCCAGCAGTCAGACAGGCACTGAAGCTTTCTTT
CDR3aa: CASSQTGTEAFF

j_gene: TRBJ1-4
abundance: few
v_gene: TRBV7-2
d_gene: .
CDR3nt: TGTGCCAGCAGCTTAGGGGGTGGACGGGCGAATGAAAAACTGTTTTTT
CDR3aa: CASSLGGGRANEKLFF

j_gene: TRBJ1-5
abundance: many
v_gene: TRBV4-3
d_gene: .
CDR3nt: TGCGCCAGCAGCCAAGACTGGAATAGCAATCAGCCCCAGCATTTT
CDR3aa: CASSQDWNSNQPQHF

j_gene: TRBJ1-1
abundance: .
v_gene: TRBV4-1
d_gene: .
CDR3nt: TGCGCCAGCAGCCACCTACAGGGTGAAGCTTTCTTT
CDR3aa: CASSHLQGEAFF

j_gene: TRBJ2-1
abundance: few
v_gene: TRBV29-1
d_gene: .
CDR3nt: TGCAGCGTTGATAGTTCGGGTGAGCAGTTCTTC
CDR3aa: CSVDSSGEQFF

j_gene: TRBJ2-1
abundance: .
v_gene: TRBV24-1
d_gene: .
CDR3nt: TGTGCCACCAGTGACCCAGGGAAAAATGAGCAGTTCTTC
CDR3aa: CATSDPGKNEQFF

j_gene: TRBJ2-4
abundance: many
v_gene: TRBV4-1
d_gene: .
CDR3nt: TGCGCCAGCAGCCAAGGATTTGGGACTGGCAAAAACATTCAGTACTTC
CDR3aa: CASSQGFGTGKNIQYF

j_gene: TRBJ1-3
abundance: .
v_gene: TRBV10-3
d_gene: TRBD1
CDR3nt: TGTGCCATAACGGGACAGGGGGCGCATAGATATTTT
CDR3aa: CAITGQGAHRYF

j_gene: TRBJ2-5
abundance: .
v_gene: TRBV7-2
d_gene: .
CDR3nt: TGTGCCAGCACCCCGGTAGTCCAAGAGACCCAGTACTTC
CDR3aa: CASTPVVQETQYF

j_gene: TRBJ2-5
abundance: many
v_gene: TRBV9
d_gene: TRBD1
CDR3nt: TGTGCCAGCAGCCCTGGGACAGGGAGAGAGACCCAGTACTTC
CDR3aa: CASSPGTGRETQYF

j_gene: TRBJ1-5
abundance: few
v_gene: TRBV7-2
d_gene: .
CDR3nt: TGTGCCAGCAGCTTAGCTTTGGGGAGGAATCAGCCCCAGCATTTT
CDR3aa: CASSLALGRNQPQHF

j_gene: TRBJ2-7
abundance: .
v_gene: TRBV20-1
d_gene: TRBD2
CDR3nt: TGCAGTGCTAGTACGACACCGGGACTAGCCCCCTACGAGCAGTACTTC
CDR3aa: CSASTTPGLAPYEQYF

j_gene: TRBJ1-2
abundance: .
v_gene: TRBV4-3
d_gene: TRBD1
CDR3nt: TGCGCCAGCAGCCGGGACAGGGAGAATGGCTACACCTTC
CDR3aa: CASSRDRENGYTF

j_gene: TRBJ2-2
abundance: few
v_gene: TRBV6-2/TRBV6-3
d_gene: .
CDR3nt: TGTGCCAGCAGTCACAGACAGGAGAACACCGGGGAGCTGTTTTTT
CDR3aa: CASSHRQENTGELFF

j_gene: TRBJ2-5
abundance: .
v_gene: TRBV6-5
d_gene: TRBD2
CDR3nt: TGTGCCAGCAGTTACGACGGACTAGAACAGACCCAGTACTTC
CDR3aa: CASSYDGLEQTQYF

j_gene: TRBJ2-2
abundance: many
v_gene: TRBV4-2
d_gene: .
CDR3nt: TGTGCCAGCTCCCGGGGGGCGGTCACCGGGGAGCTGTTTTTT
CDR3aa: CASSRGAVTGELFF

j_gene: TRBJ1-5
abundance: few
v_gene: TRBV4-1
d_gene: .
CDR3nt: TGCGCCAGCAGCCAAGAGGACACTAATCAGCCCCAGCATTTT
CDR3aa: CASSQEDTNQPQHF

j_gene: TRBJ2-1
abundance: .
v_gene: TRBV5-1
d_gene: TRBD1
CDR3nt: TGCGCCAGCTGGGACAGGCCTTCCTACAATGAGCAGTTCTTC
CDR3aa: CASWDRPSYNEQFF

j_gene: TRBJ2-3
abundance: many
v_gene: TRBV7-2
d_gene: TRBD2
CDR3nt: TGTGCCAGCAGCGTCGCCCCGACCCGGGAGGCTACGCAGTATTTT
CDR3aa: CASSVAPTREATQYF

j_gene: TRBJ2-3
abundance: few
v_gene: TRBV9
d_gene: TRBD2
CDR3nt: TGTGCCAGCAGCCGCCTAGCGGGGGGGCGGGGAGATACGCAGTATTTT
CDR3aa: CASSRLAGGRGDTQYF

j_gene: TRBJ1-3
abundance: .
v_gene: TRBV6-6
d_gene: TRBD1
CDR3nt: TGTGCCAGCGGACAGGGCACTAGCTCTGGAAACACCATATATTTT
CDR3aa: CASGQGTSSGNTIYF

j_gene: TRBJ1-4
abundance: .
v_gene: TRBV7-2
d_gene: .
CDR3nt: TGTGCCAGCAGCAGGGCTATCAATGAAAAACTGTTTTTT
CDR3aa: CASSRAINEKLFF

j_gene: TRBJ2-5
abundance: once
v_gene: TRBV12-3/TRBV12-4
d_gene: TRBD2
CDR3nt: TGTGCCAGCACGACTAGCGGGAAAGAGACCCAGTACTTC
CDR3aa: CASTTSGKETQYF

j_gene: TRBJ2-5
abundance: few
v_gene: TRBV7-9
d_gene: .
CDR3nt: TGTGCCAGCAGCTTAGGGGGGAATGGAAAAGAGACCCAGTACTTC
CDR3aa: CASSLGGNGKETQYF

j_gene: TRBJ2-5
abundance: few
v_gene: TRBV6-2/TRBV6-3
d_gene: .
CDR3nt: TGTGCCAGCAGCCACGGGGGCCAAGAGACCCAGTACTTC
CDR3aa: CASSHGGQETQYF

j_gene: TRBJ2-3
abundance: many
v_gene: TRBV20-1
d_gene: TRBD2
CDR3nt: TGCAGTGCTGTAGGCGGGGGGGCAAATACGCAGTATTTT
CDR3aa: CSAVGGGANTQYF

j_gene: TRBJ2-7
abundance: .
v_gene: TRBV7-2
d_gene: TRBD1
CDR3nt: TGTGCCAGCAGCAAACGGACAGGAGGCTACGAGCAGTACTTC
CDR3aa: CASSKRTGGYEQYF

j_gene: TRBJ1-2
abundance: few
v_gene: TRBV30
d_gene: .
CDR3nt: TGTGCCTGGAGTCCCACCGGGGGCGGCTACACCTTC
CDR3aa: CAWSPTGGGYTF

j_gene: TRBJ1-1
abundance: few
v_gene: TRBV10-3
d_gene: TRBD1
CDR3nt: TGTGCCATCAAGGGACAGGTGAACACTGAAGCTTTCTTT
CDR3aa: CAIKGQVNTEAFF

j_gene: TRBJ1-2
abundance: .
v_gene: TRBV12-3/TRBV12-4
d_gene: .
CDR3nt: TGTGCCAGCACCCTAACAGGGGGCTACACCTTC
CDR3aa: CASTLTGGYTF

j_gene: TRBJ2-1
abundance: .
v_gene: TRBV13
d_gene: .
CDR3nt: TGTGCCAGCAGCTTAGGCGGGACTGACGAGGGTGAGCAGTTCTTC
CDR3aa: CASSLGGTDEGEQFF

j_gene: TRBJ2-2
abundance: .
v_gene: TRBV5-1
d_gene: .
CDR3nt: TGCGCCAGCAGCTTTCAGGGTCCGAACACCGGGGAGCTGTTTTTT
CDR3aa: CASSFQGPNTGELFF

j_gene: TRBJ2-5
abundance: .
v_gene: TRBV6-5
d_gene: TRBD2
CDR3nt: TGTGCCAGCAGCTCTCCGGGGGGGACGGGGACCCAGTACTTC
CDR3aa: CASSSPGGTGTQYF

j_gene: TRBJ2-1
abundance: .
v_gene: TRBV7-9
d_gene: TRBD2
CDR3nt: TGTGCCAGCAGCGAACCGCGGGGGGGAAAATCTAGTGAGCAGTTCTTC
CDR3aa: CASSEPRGGKSSEQFF

j_gene: TRBJ2-1
abundance: few
v_gene: TRBV5-1
d_gene: TRBD1
CDR3nt: TGCGCCAGCAGCTTAGGGACAGGGGTTCATGAGCAGTTCTTC
CDR3aa: CASSLGTGVHEQFF

j_gene: TRBJ1-4
abundance: few
v_gene: TRBV27
d_gene: TRBD1
CDR3nt: TGTGCCAGCAGTCCCGGGACAGGGGGCTTTGGAAAACTGTTTTTT
CDR3aa: CASSPGTGGFGKLFF

j_gene: TRBJ2-1
abundance: .
v_gene: TRBV4-1
d_gene: TRBD2
CDR3nt: TGCGCCAGCAGCCAATCACTCCGGGGAGCGGGGTTTATCGATGAGCAGTTCTTC
CDR3aa: CASSQSLRGAGFIDEQFF

j_gene: TRBJ2-7
abundance: .
v_gene: TRBV5-1
d_gene: .
CDR3nt: TGCGCCAGCAGCTTGGAGCACAGGGAAGAGCAGTACTTC
CDR3aa: CASSLEHREEQYF

j_gene: TRBJ2-2
abundance: few
v_gene: TRBV4-2
d_gene: .
CDR3nt: TGTGCCAGCAGCCCTGCCGACAGGAACACCGGGGAGCTGTTTTTT
CDR3aa: CASSPADRNTGELFF

j_gene: TRBJ2-1
abundance: .
v_gene: TRBV2
d_gene: .
CDR3nt: TGTGCCAGCAGACAGAACAATGAGCAGTTCTTC
CDR3aa: CASRQNNEQFF

j_gene: TRBJ2-7
abundance: .
v_gene: TRBV7-8
d_gene: .
CDR3nt: .
CDR3aa: CASSLRARVSYKQYF

j_gene: TRBJ2-2
abundance: .
v_gene: TRBV5-1
d_gene: TRBD1
CDR3nt: TGCGCCAGCAGCTTGGACCCACAGGGGAGCTGGGAGCTGTTTTTT
CDR3aa: CASSLDPQGSWELFF

j_gene: TRBJ2-7
abundance: few
v_gene: TRBV2
d_gene: .
CDR3nt: TGTGCCAGCAGTTACTACAGGGACGAGCAGTACTTC
CDR3aa: CASSYYRDEQYF